The 30 T cell receptor beta chains below were found in one sample sequenced in a study of blood T cell repertoires in COVID-19. Clones were read by immunoSEQ multiplex PCR, and TCRdb kept only the in-frame ones, dropping some. The sample lists around 300,000 clones, 90% seen once, with nearly 7% in the top ten. Sequenced material: peripheral blood. The receptors here all came from a woman in her 30s with COVID-19, enrolled during active disease.

The rearrangement joins TRBV6-1 to TRBJ1-3; no clear D. V shed 3 bases and J shed 0 bases, with 9 bases lying between them. The CDR3 sequence is 15 residues long. Germline assignment: CDR1 MNHNS and CDR2 SASEGT. CDR3 region: CASSDRQPSGNTIYF. In DNA, the CDR3 is TGTGCCAGCAGTGATAGACAACCCTCTGGAAACACCATATATTTT.

Worth noting for this clone: The identical CDR3 is also encoded by other nucleotide sequences in the sample. The chain recombines TRBV2 with TRBJ1-2, with no clear D. The germline gives CDR1 SNHLY, CDR2 FYNNEI. This CDR3 spans 13 amino acids. V was pared by 1 base and J by 1 base, with 4 bases between. Written as DNA, the CDR3 is TGTGCCAGCAGTGAAGGCAGTAACTATGGCTACACCTTC. It translates to CASSEGSNYGYTF. The variable domain in full, with the rest retrieved from reference TRBV2 and TRBJ1-2, is EPEVTQTPSHQVTQMGQEVILRCVPISNHLYFYWYRQILGQKVEFLVSFYNNEISEKSEIFDDQFSVERPDGSNFTLKIRSTKLEDSAMYFCASSEGSNYGYTFGSGTRLTVV.

In regard to this clone: Germline and junction disagree at one end, which may indicate a read error. The J gene is TRBJ2-5, the V gene TRBV18, with 7 bases matching TRBD1. Germline V gives CDR1 KGHSH, CDR2 LQKENI. CDR3 length: 13 amino acids. The CDR3 spells CASSPLGQDNSNF. The CDR3 bases are TGTGCCAGCTCACCACTTGGACAGGATAATTCGAACTTC.

V is TRBV10-3 and J is TRBJ1-2; D not certain. The CDR3 consists of 16 residues. Looked up from germline, CDR1 is ENHRY and CDR2 is SYGVKD. V was clipped by 0 bases and J by 8 bases, with 19 bases between them. The chain's CDR3 is CAISESRIGAAGGYTF. CDR3 DNA: TGTGCCATCAGTGAGTCGCGGATTGGTGCAGCGGGGGGCTACACCTTC.

The chain uses TRBV19 and TRBJ1-1; TRBD1 aligns across 7 bases. This CDR3 is 13 amino acids long. V lost 6 bases to trimming and J lost 5 bases; unmatched junction nucleotides: 6. Germline CDR1 is LNHDA and CDR2 is SQIVND (reference sequence). CDR3 sequence (DNA): TGTGCCAGTAGAGAACAGGGGATAACTGAAGCTTTCTTT. It specifies CASREQGITEAFF.

The genes are TRBV7-9 and TRBJ2-3; D is undetermined. Trimming left V 2 bases short and J 4 bases short, with 13 bases between. There are 15 residues in the CDR3. Germline V gives CDR1 SEHNR, CDR2 FQNEAQ (reference sequence). As DNA, the CDR3 is TGTGCCAGCAGCTTATCTCAGACGGCGGCAGATACGCAGTATTTT. It yields the protein CASSLSQTAADTQYF.

This clone was seen once. The chain employs TRBV7-9 and TRBJ1-3; D gene ambiguous. The CDR3 loop spans 14 amino acids. The germline V gene has CDR1 SEHNR and CDR2 FQNEAQ (reference sequence). The ends were cut back, 11 bases at V and 3 bases at J, with 17 bases in the middle. CDR3 sequence: CAQEAVPVGNTIYF. In nucleotides, the CDR3 is TGTGCCCAGGAGGCAGTGCCTGTTGGAAACACCATATATTTT. Combining the CDR3 with reference TRBV7-9 and TRBJ1-3 gives the whole variable domain DTGVSQNPRHKITKRGQNVTFRCDPISEHNRLYWYRQTLGQGPEFLTYFQNEAQLEKSRLLSDRFSAERPKGSFSTLEIQRTEQGDSAMYLCAQEAVPVGNTIYFGEGSWLTVV.

The chain has TRBV2 and TRBJ2-2; no firm D call. CDR3 length equals 15 residues. Deletions cut 3 bases from V and 2 bases from J, with 10 bases between. The germline V gene has CDR1 SNHLY and CDR2 FYNNEI. CDR3 sequence (DNA): TGTGCCAGCAGTGAGAACGGAGCTAACACCGGGGAGCTGTTTTTT. Translating gives CASSENGANTGELFF.

The chain joins TRBV6-4 to TRBJ2-6; D might be TRBD2 (5 bases). V lost 3 bases to trimming and J lost 3 bases, with 15 bases between them. Germline loops: CDR1 MRHNA, CDR2 SNTAGT. CDR3 length: 17 amino acids. CDR3 in DNA: TGTGCCAGCAGTGAACGGGCAGGAGGTAGTGGGGCCAACGTCCTGACTTTC. Translated, it gives CASSERAGGSGANVLTF.

This sequence joins TRBV10-2 and TRBJ1-6, with D possibly matching TRBD1 (6 bases). This CDR3 contains 14 residues. V lost 3 bases and J 9 bases, leaving 12 bases between the germline ends. The germline V gene has CDR1 WSHSY and CDR2 SAAADI. Written as DNA, the CDR3 is TGCGCCAGCAGTGAAACAGGGCTTGGTTCACCCCTCCACTTT. Translating gives CASSETGLGSPLHF.

The chain is built from TRBV7-2 and TRBJ2-5; 14 bases agree with TRBD2. The CDR3 sequence is 17 residues long. J was trimmed by 1 base and V by 0 bases; bases with no gene match: 1. CDR1 is SGHTA, CDR2 FQGNSA, per germline. CDR3 region: CASSLAGTSGGQETQYF. CDR3 nucleotides: TGTGCCAGCAGCTTAGCTGGGACTAGCGGGGGCCAAGAGACCCAGTACTTC. Using reference TRBV7-2 and TRBJ2-5 for the parts outside the CDR3, the full variable domain is GAGVSQSPSNKVTEKGKDVELRCDPISGHTALYWYRQSLGQGLEFLIYFQGNSAPDKSGLPSDRFSAERTGGSVSTLTIQRTQQEDSAVYLCASSLAGTSGGQETQYFGPGTRLLVL.

V usage is TRBV6-2 or TRBV6-3 and J usage is TRBJ2-7; 10 positions match TRBD2. The CDR3 is 16 residues long. Germline V gene lookup returns CDR1 MNHEY and CDR2 SVGEGT. V was pared by 2 bases and J by 0 bases, with 4 bases of the junction left unmatched. CDR3 sequence (DNA): TGTGCCAGCAGTTACGGGACTAGCGCTCCCTCCTACGAGCAGTACTTC. Amino acid sequence: CASSYGTSAPSYEQYF.

The chain recombines TRBV28 with TRBJ2-3; 15 positions agree with TRBD2. CDR3 length: 22 amino acids. Germline V lookup: CDR1 MDHEN, CDR2 SYDVKM. The V gene end was trimmed by 5 bases and the J gene end by 4 bases; junction bases not matched to a gene: 22. CDR3 DNA: TGTGCCAGCAGTGCCGGACTAGCGGGAGGGCCTAGGGGAAAACGGCCCCCAGATACGCAGTATTTT. Amino acid sequence: CASSAGLAGGPRGKRPPDTQYF.

The rearrangement links TRBV19 to TRBJ2-5, with D hard to call. Trimming shortened V by 5 bases and J by 5 bases, and 9 bases separated the two germline ends. The germline V gene encodes CDR1 LNHDA and CDR2 SQIVND (reference sequence). The CDR3 is 12 residues long. DNA of the CDR3: TGTGCCAGTAGTCCCCACCGGGAGACCCAGTACTTC. It specifies CASSPHRETQYF.

This rearrangement joins TRBV11-3 to TRBJ2-7, with TRBD2 matching 8 bases. Trimming cost V 1 base and J 7 bases; bases outside gene matches: 3. The CDR3 is 13 amino acids. Germline CDR1 SGHNT, CDR2 YENEEA. This chain's CDR3 is CASSLARGGEQYF. The CDR3 nucleotides are TGTGCCAGCAGCTTAGCTCGGGGGGGGGAGCAGTACTTC.

V usage is TRBV6-5 and J usage is TRBJ1-3; D is undetermined. The CDR3 covers 15 residues. Per the germline V gene, CDR1 is MNHEY and CDR2 is SVGAGI. V was trimmed by 7 bases and J by 2 bases, leaving 15 bases between them. CDR3 loop: CASTEAQTPGNTIYF. The CDR3 DNA follows: TGTGCCAGCACCGAGGCCCAAACCCCTGGAAACACCATATATTTT.

V gene TRBV4-1 combines with J gene TRBJ2-5; D is possibly TRBD2 (7 bases). V was shortened by 2 bases and J by 1 base, with 17 bases between the two germline ends. Germline values: CDR1 MGHRA, CDR2 YSYEKL. The CDR3 length is 17 residues. The CDR3 reads CASSQRIQGGSQETQYF. CDR3 in DNA: TGCGCCAGCAGCCAACGGATACAGGGAGGGAGCCAAGAGACCCAGTACTTC.

The chain combines TRBV6-6 with TRBJ1-4; D is possibly TRBD1 (6 bases). The V end lost 9 bases, the J end lost 7 bases, and 15 bases lay between the germline ends. The CDR3 runs to 13 residues. In germline, CDR1 is MNHNY, CDR2 SVGAGI (reference sequence). Written as DNA, the CDR3 is TGTGCCAGTAGGGGGGGAGAAGGTGAAAAACTGTTTTTT. Encoded protein: CASRGGEGEKLFF.

This clone was seen only once. The CDR3 DNA is TGTGCCAGCTCACCATCAGTACTCGGGGGAGGTACCGGGGAGCTGTTTTTT. Protein sequence: CASSPSVLGGGTGELFF. This rearrangement joins TRBV18 to TRBJ2-2; a possible D gene is TRBD2 (6 bases). There are 17 residues in the CDR3. CDR1 and CDR2 (germline): KGHSH, LQKENI. Trimming cost V 2 bases and J 5 bases, with 18 bases left between them.

In its sample, this clone was seen once. The V and J genes are TRBV5-1 and TRBJ2-7; D unresolved. CDR3 size: 11 residues. The germline V and J ends were trimmed by 6 bases and 5 bases, with 9 bases remaining between them. Germline lookup yields CDR1 SGHRS and CDR2 YFSETQ. CDR3 sequence (DNA): TGCGCCAGCAACAACCAACACGAGCAGTACTTC. It encodes CASNNQHEQYF. The full variable domain, completed using reference TRBV5-1 and TRBJ2-7, is KAGVTQTPRYLIKTRGQQVTLSCSPISGHRSVSWYQQTPGQGLQFLFEYFSETQRNKGNFPGRFSGRQFSNSRSEMNVSTLELGDSALYLCASNNQHEQYFGPGTRLTVT.

CDR3 coding DNA: TGTGCCTGGAGTGGGAAACCGGGACTAGCGGGAGGTGGCACAGATACGCAGTATTTT. Its protein is CAWSGKPGLAGGGTDTQYF. V is TRBV30 and J is TRBJ2-3, with 15 bases aligning to TRBD2. This CDR3 region has 19 residues. Germline-derived CDR1 and CDR2 are GTSNPN and SVGIG (reference sequence). With 1 base clipped from V and 1 base from J, the junction kept 9 bases outside the gene matches.

The rearrangement uses TRBV2 and TRBJ2-5, with 7 bases matching TRBD1. The CDR3 spans 15 residues. The trim removed 3 bases at V and 3 bases at J, leaving 7 bases unmatched. CDR1 SNHLY and CDR2 FYNNEI come from the germline V gene. The CDR3 sequence: CASSDWTGWEETQYF. The CDR3 bases are TGTGCCAGCAGTGACTGGACAGGTTGGGAAGAGACCCAGTACTTC.

The chain carries TRBV19 and TRBJ2-6; no definite D call. V lost 6 bases to trimming and J lost 2 bases, with 11 bases between them. CDR1 is LNHDA, CDR2 SQIVND, per germline (reference sequence). This CDR3 region has 15 residues. The CDR3 nucleotides are TGTGCCAGTAGCCCTGGCAGGCCTGGGGCCAACGTCCTGACTTTC. Translation gives CASSPGRPGANVLTF. Complete variable domain (other parts from reference TRBV19 and TRBJ2-6): DGGITQSPKYLFRKEGQNVTLSCEQNLNHDAMYWYRQDPGQGLRLIYYSQIVNDFQKGDIAEGYSVSREKKESFPLTVTSAQKNPTAFYLCASSPGRPGANVLTFGAGSRLTVL.

This clone was counted between two and nine times. The CDR3 DNA is TGCGCCAGCAGCTTGGCCGGAGGGGGCGCAGGGACTGAAGCTTTCTTT. It is translated as CASSLAGGGAGTEAFF. This chain uses TRBV5-1 with TRBJ1-1; 7 bases map to TRBD1. The CDR3 is made up of 16 amino acids. Germline loops: CDR1 SGHRS, CDR2 YFSETQ. The trim removed 0 bases at V and 5 bases at J, leaving 10 bases unmatched.

The chain employs TRBV4-1 and TRBJ2-2; D ambiguous. This CDR3 is 15 amino acids long. In germline, CDR1 is MGHRA, CDR2 YSYEKL. Trimming took off 4 bases at V and 1 base at J, with 10 bases between the two ends. The CDR3 coding sequence is TGCGCCAGCAGCCCACAACCCGAGAACACCGGGGAGCTGTTTTTT. Translating it yields CASSPQPENTGELFF.

The chain links TRBV9 to TRBJ2-7, with TRBD1 matching 7 bases. Germline lookup yields CDR1 SGDLS and CDR2 YYNGEE. The V segment lost 4 bases and the J segment 0 bases; nucleotides outside the gene matches: 10. There are 16 residues in the CDR3. CDR3 region: CASSPSTGLSSYEQYF. Here the CDR3 DNA reads TGTGCCAGCAGCCCCTCGACAGGGTTAAGCTCCTACGAGCAGTACTTC.

The rearrangement uses TRBV10-2 and TRBJ2-1; the match to TRBD2 covers 9 bases. Per the germline V gene, CDR1 is WSHSY and CDR2 is SAAADI. Trimming cost V 7 bases and J 6 bases; bases outside gene matches: 7. CDR3 length equals 14 residues. The CDR3 region is CASKNSGSSNEQFF. For the CDR3, the DNA is TGCGCCAGCAAGAATAGCGGGAGTAGCAATGAGCAGTTCTTC.

The genes are TRBV30 and TRBJ1-3; 7 bases are a match to TRBD1. The CDR3 runs 14 residues. Germline V gene lookup returns CDR1 GTSNPN and CDR2 SVGIG (reference sequence). V lost 3 bases, J lost 0 bases, and 2 bases stayed unmatched. In nucleotides, the CDR3 is TGTGCCTGGAGCAGGGGGAGCTCTGGAAACACCATATATTTT. This translates into CAWSRGSSGNTIYF.

This chain joins TRBV7-8 and TRBJ2-7; 16 nucleotides line up with TRBD2. Germline V lookup: CDR1 SGHVS, CDR2 FQNEAQ. This CDR3 has 18 residues. V shed 3 bases, J shed 4 bases, and the junction held 9 bases outside the gene matches. CDR3 sequence: CASSLGGLAGGPLYEQYF. The CDR3 region has the DNA TGTGCCAGCAGCTTGGGGGGACTAGCGGGAGGGCCTTTGTACGAGCAGTACTTC.

The V and J genes are TRBV19 and TRBJ2-7; 7 bases align to TRBD1. Germline assignment: CDR1 LNHDA and CDR2 SQIVND (reference sequence). The CDR3 extends over 17 amino acids. V was pared by 6 bases and J by 3 bases, with 17 bases of the junction left unmatched. DNA for the CDR3: TGTGCCAGTAGAGGGGGCCTTCCACTTGGGCTAGACTACGAGCAGTACTTC. Translation: CASRGGLPLGLDYEQYF.